This entry is about one T cell receptor (beta chain). Its specificity is not known. This record comes from a study of cytomegalovirus exposure and HLA in healthy donors. Study-wide results and limits: Reports state that TCR beta sequences accurately predicted most subjects' HLA-A and HLA-B alleles.

Primers for the PCR totalled 60 Vbeta and 13 Jbeta. Sequencing used immunoSEQ multiplex PCR; TCRdb keeps in-frame clones, though not all of them. The data show 110,000 to 150,000 clones, approximately 80% seen once. This receptor was identified in a male donor in good health and CMV-seronegative. The sequenced material came from PBMCs.

For the CDR3, the DNA is TGTGCCAGTCAGCGGTCCCAGGTCACAGATACGCAGTATTTT. This encodes CASQRSQVTDTQYF. The chain combines TRBV6-6 with TRBJ2-3, with D possibly being TRBD2 (5 bases). V was cut by 9 bases and J by 2 bases, with 15 bases left in between. This CDR3 has 14 residues. Germline V gene lookup returns CDR1 MNHNY and CDR2 SVGAGI (reference sequence).